This T cell receptor (beta chain) emerged from a study of cytomegalovirus exposure and HLA in healthy donors. Study in general: In a later analysis, it was reported that the roughly 130 validation repertoires had been produced on the same platform as the 700 or so repertoires belonging to the first cohort.

About this clone itself: As yet, its antigen is unknown.

CDR1 is SQVTM, CDR2 ANQGSEA, per germline. The V segment lost 6 bases and the J segment 0 bases; nucleotides outside the gene matches: 7. The CDR3 spans 14 residues. The data were produced by immunoSEQ multiplex PCR, yet TCRdb's version contains in-frame clones alone and is incomplete. Of tens of thousands of clones listed, about 91% are singletons. Study results and limitations: Cytomegalovirus status, reportedly, was diagnosed with high specificity and sensitivity by the classifier. The tendency of first-cohort TCR clusters to co-occur in the 120 or so validation repertoires was identified by a subsequent analysis.

Sequenced input: PBMCs. The genes are TRBV29-1 and TRBJ1-1, with 7 bases that match TRBD1. The receptor comes from a man between 18 and 29 years old in good health and CMV-seronegative. CDR3 DNA sequence: TGCAGCGTAACGGACAGGAGGGTGAACACTGAAGCTTTCTTT. Translating it yields CSVTDRRVNTEAFF.